This entry is about one T cell receptor (beta chain). The antigen it binds to is not known. No base quality values were provided; no much bigger clone lies one nucleotide off. These data originate in a study of blood T cell repertoires in COVID-19 (dated by TCRdb to about 2020). For context, the study as a whole: Collaborator samples came from the United States, Italy and Spain and covered acute and convalescent phases of COVID-19. The prospective study material was composed of cDNA or gDNA derived from T cells, B-cell-depleted T cells, or PBMCs. Deeply sampled blood TCRbeta repertoires from subjects exposed to, actively infected with, or recovered from COVID-19 were included in the dataset. A freely available public database, intended as a resource for researchers studying the immune response to SARS-CoV-2, is where the repertoires were released. Samples were obtained from the ongoing ImmuneRACE study (first 160 participants) and from 1,254 subjects provided by 6 global collaborators. The sample metadata nearly always contained a de-identified subject ID, COVID-19 status, age in years and sex. Where available, HLA class I and class II types were obtained from metadata supplied by the sample provider rather than from assay-based typing.

Beyond this particular receptor, the publication reports: Clinical and demographic metadata were provided uncurated, with the amount varying by source and participant.

The immunoSEQ Assay, a bias-controlled multiplex PCR, was used to amplify TCRbeta CDR3 regions from genomic DNA. The authors' analysis ran thus. Nucleated cell counts per sample were estimated from amplification of reference gene primers within the assay. To quantify the absolute abundance of each unique TCRbeta CDR3 rearrangement, sequence reads were collapsed and filtered. For each sample, productive Simpson clonality was calculated by taking the square root of Simpson's diversity index across productive rearrangements. In its TCRdb copy, this immuneACCESS table keeps in-frame sequences only and misses some clones. Where compared with another copy, unresolved V genes explain less than half of these, and the others have no known cause. D and trimming were read from the DNA, whereas the V and J calls and clone size are those reported in that table. The sample table shows fewer than 250,000 clones, and around 90% are seen once. The ten top clones hold 0.85% to 0.95% of the sample.

The germline V gene sets CDR1 to SGHTA and CDR2 to FQGNSA. From cysteine to valine, the CDR3 is 13 amino acids long. Only the CDR3 region is kept as DNA, spanning 39 bases read in frame from base 1. V loses 5 bases of germline sequence and J loses 6 bases, and the interval between the two ends is 14 bases. Participants in the prospective study were aged about 18 to 100 years, lived in under 30 United States geographic areas, and enrolled through a virtual design. In the prospective study, cohorts were assigned on the basis of participant-reported clinical history obtained from a screening survey and a study questionnaire. Exposed participants were defined as having been in contact with someone with a PCR-confirmed or clinician-diagnosed COVID-19 case within 2 weeks of study entry. In the prospective study, mobile phlebotomists collected whole blood, serum and a nasopharyngeal or oropharyngeal swab from each participant. Additional blood draws and questionnaires over an approximately two-month period could optionally be provided by prospective study participants. Before DNA extraction, prospective study blood samples were shipped either frozen or at room temperature.

The sequence was collected from a man between 50 and 59 years old who had been exposed to COVID-19. The chain is made from TRBV7-2 and TRBJ2-7, with the D gene call left open. The sequenced material came from PBMCs or T cells enriched from blood (not recorded which). The CDR3 corresponds to CASSALPRSEQYV. DNA sequence: TGTGCCAGCAGCGCGTTACCTAGATCCGAGCAGTACGTC.